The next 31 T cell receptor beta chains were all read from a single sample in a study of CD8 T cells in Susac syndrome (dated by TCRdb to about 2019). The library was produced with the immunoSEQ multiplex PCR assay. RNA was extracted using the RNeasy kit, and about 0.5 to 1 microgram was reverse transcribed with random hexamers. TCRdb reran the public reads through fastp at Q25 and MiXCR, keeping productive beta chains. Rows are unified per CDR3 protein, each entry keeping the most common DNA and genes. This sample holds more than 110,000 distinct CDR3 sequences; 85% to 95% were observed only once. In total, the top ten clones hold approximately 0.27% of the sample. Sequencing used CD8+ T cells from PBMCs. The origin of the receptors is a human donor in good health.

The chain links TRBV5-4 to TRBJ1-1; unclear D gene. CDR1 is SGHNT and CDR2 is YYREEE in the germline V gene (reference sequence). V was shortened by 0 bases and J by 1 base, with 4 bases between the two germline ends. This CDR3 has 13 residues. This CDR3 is CASSLEGNTEAFF. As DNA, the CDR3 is TGTGCCAGCAGCTTGGAGGGGAACACTGAAGCTTTCTTT. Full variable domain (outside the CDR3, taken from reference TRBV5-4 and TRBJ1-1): ETGVTQSPTHLIKTRGQQVTLRCSSQSGHNTVSWYQQALGQGPQFIFQYYREEENGRGNFPPRFSGLQFPNYSSELNVNALELDDSALYLCASSLEGNTEAFFGQGTRLTVV.

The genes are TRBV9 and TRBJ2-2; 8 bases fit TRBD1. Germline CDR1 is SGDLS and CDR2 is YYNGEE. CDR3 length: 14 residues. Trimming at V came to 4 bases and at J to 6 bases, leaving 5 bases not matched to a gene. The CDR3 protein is CASSPTGGSGELFF. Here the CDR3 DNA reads TGTGCCAGCAGCCCTACAGGGGGTTCCGGGGAGCTGTTTTTT.

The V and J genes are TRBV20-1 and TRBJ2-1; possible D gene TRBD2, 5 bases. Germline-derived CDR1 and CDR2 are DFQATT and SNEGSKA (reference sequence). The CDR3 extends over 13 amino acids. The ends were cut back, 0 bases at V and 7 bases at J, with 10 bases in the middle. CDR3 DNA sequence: TGCAGTGCTAGAGATGGACTGTATAATGAGCAGTTCTTC. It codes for CSARDGLYNEQFF.

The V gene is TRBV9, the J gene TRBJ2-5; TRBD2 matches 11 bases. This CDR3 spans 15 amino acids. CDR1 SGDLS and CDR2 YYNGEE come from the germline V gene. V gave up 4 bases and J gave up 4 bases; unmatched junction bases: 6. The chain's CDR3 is CASSTSGSPPETQYF. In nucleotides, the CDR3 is TGTGCCAGCAGCACTAGCGGGAGCCCCCCAGAGACCCAGTACTTC.

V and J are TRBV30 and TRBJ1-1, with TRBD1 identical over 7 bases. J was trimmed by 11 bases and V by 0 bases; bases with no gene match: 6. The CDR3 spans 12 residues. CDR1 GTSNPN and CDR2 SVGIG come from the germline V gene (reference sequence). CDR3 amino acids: CAWSVVGTVAFF. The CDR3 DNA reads TGTGCCTGGAGTGTGGTAGGGACAGTGGCTTTCTTT. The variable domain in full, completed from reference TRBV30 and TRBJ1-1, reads SQTIHQWPATLVQPVGSPLSLECTVEGTSNPNLYWYRQAAGRGLQLLFYSVGIGQISSEVPQNLSASRPQDRQFILSSKKLLLSDSGFYLCAWSVVGTVAFFGQGTRLTVV.

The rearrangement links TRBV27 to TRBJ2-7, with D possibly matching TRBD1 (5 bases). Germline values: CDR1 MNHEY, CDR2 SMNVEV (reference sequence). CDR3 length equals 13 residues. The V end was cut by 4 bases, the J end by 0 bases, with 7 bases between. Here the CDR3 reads CASSYTGSYEQYF. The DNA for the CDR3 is TGTGCCAGCAGTTATACAGGCTCCTACGAGCAGTACTTC.

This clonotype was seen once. DNA of the CDR3: TGTGCCAGCAGCCAAGACAGTGCGGGGAGCAATGAGCAGTTCTTC. Amino acid sequence: CASSQDSAGSNEQFF. V gene TRBV3-1 combines with J gene TRBJ2-1, with D possibly matching TRBD2 (6 bases). CDR1 and CDR2 (germline): LGHDT, YNNKEL (reference sequence). The CDR3 consists of 15 residues. Trimming shortened V by 0 bases and J by 6 bases, and 12 bases separated the two germline ends.

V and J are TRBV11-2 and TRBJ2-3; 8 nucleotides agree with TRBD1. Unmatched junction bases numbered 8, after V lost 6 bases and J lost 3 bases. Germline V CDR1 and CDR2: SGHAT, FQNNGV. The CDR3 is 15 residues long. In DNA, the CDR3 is TGTGCCAGCAGACTGGGACAGGCCGATACAGATACGCAGTATTTT. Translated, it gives CASRLGQADTDTQYF.

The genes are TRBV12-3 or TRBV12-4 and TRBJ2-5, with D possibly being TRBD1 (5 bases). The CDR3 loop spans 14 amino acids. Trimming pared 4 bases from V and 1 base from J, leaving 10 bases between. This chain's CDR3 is CASSSTDSQETQYF. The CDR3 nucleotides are TGTGCCAGCAGTTCGACCGACAGCCAAGAGACCCAGTACTTC.

The CDR3 protein is CASSLVSADTQYF. CDR3 sequence (DNA): TGTGCCAGCAGCTTAGTCTCGGCAGATACGCAGTATTTT. The rearrangement joins TRBV7-9 to TRBJ2-3; no reliable D call. The V gene's germline CDR1 is SEHNR and CDR2 FQNEAQ (reference sequence). With 1 base removed from V and 4 bases from J, the gap between germline ends came to 6 bases. The CDR3 length is 13 residues. Complete variable domain (other parts from reference TRBV7-9 and TRBJ2-3): DTGVSQNPRHKITKRGQNVTFRCDPISEHNRLYWYRQTLGQGPEFLTYFQNEAQLEKSRLLSDRFSAERPKGSFSTLEIQRTEQGDSAMYLCASSLVSADTQYFGPGTRLTVL.

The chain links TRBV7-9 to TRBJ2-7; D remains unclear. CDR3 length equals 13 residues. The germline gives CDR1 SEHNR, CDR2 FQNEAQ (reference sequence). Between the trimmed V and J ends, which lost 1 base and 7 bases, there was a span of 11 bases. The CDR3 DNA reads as TGTGCCAGCAGCTTAGGGGATTCGAGGGAGCAGTACTTC. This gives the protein CASSLGDSREQYF.

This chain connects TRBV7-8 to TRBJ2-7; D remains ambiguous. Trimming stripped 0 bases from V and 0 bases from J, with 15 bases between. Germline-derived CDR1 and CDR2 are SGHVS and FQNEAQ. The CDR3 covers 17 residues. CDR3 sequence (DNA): TGTGCCAGCAGCTTAGCGCTTCACTCAAGGAGCTCCTACGAGCAGTACTTC. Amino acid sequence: CASSLALHSRSSYEQYF.

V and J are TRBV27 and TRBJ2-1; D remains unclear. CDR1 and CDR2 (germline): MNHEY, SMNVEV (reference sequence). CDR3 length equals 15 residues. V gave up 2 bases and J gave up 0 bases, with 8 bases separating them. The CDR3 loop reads CASSLMESSYNEQFF. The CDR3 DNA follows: TGTGCCAGCAGTTTAATGGAGAGCTCCTACAATGAGCAGTTCTTC.

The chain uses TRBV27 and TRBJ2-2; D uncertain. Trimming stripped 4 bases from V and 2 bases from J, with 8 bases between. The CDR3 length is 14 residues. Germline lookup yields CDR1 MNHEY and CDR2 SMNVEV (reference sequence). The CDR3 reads CASSSPPNTGELFF. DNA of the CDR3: TGTGCCAGCAGTTCCCCGCCCAACACCGGGGAGCTGTTTTTT.

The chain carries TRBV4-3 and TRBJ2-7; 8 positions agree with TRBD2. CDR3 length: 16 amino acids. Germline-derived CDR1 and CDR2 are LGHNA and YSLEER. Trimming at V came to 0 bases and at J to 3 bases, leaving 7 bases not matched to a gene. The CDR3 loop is CASSQDRSGSVYEQYF. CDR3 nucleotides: TGCGCCAGCAGCCAAGATCGAAGCGGGAGCGTCTACGAGCAGTACTTC.

CDR3 DNA sequence: TGTGCCAGCAGTCACGGACTAGCGGGACATACCTACAATGAGCAGTTCTTC. This codes for CASSHGLAGHTYNEQFF. The chain couples TRBV6-5 to TRBJ2-1, with 12 bases fitting TRBD2. Unmatched junction bases numbered 7, after V lost 5 bases and J lost 2 bases. This CDR3 region has 17 residues. Germline-derived CDR1 and CDR2 are MNHEY and SVGAGI.

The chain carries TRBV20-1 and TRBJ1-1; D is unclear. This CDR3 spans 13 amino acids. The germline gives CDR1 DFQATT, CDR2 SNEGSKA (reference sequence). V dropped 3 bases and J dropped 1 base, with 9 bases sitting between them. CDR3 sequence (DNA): TGCAGTGCTAGCTTCTCGAAGAACACTGAAGCTTTCTTT. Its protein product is CSASFSKNTEAFF.

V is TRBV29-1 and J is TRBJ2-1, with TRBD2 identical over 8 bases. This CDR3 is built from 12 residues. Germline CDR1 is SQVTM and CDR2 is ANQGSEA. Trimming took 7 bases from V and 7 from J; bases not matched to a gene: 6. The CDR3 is CSAPGGRNEQFF. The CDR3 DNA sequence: TGCAGCGCCCCGGGCGGGAGGAATGAGCAGTTCTTC.

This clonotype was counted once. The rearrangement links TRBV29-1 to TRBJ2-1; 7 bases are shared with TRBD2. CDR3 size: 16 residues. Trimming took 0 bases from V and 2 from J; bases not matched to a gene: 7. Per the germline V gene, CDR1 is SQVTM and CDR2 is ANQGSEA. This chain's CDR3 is CSVEDPFAGAYNEQFF. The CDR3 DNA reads TGCAGCGTTGAAGATCCTTTTGCGGGAGCCTACAATGAGCAGTTCTTC.

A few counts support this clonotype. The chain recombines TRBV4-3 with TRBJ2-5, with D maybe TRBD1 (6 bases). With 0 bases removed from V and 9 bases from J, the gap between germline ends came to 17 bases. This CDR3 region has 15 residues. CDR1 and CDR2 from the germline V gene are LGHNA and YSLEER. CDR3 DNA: TGCGCCAGCAGCCAAGATAGGGGGACGGAGTCGTCCCAGTACTTC. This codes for CASSQDRGTESSQYF.

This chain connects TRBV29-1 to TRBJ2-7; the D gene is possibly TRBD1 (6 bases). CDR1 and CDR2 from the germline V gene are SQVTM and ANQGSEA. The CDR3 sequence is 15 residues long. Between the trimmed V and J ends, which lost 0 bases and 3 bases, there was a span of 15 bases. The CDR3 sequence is CSVEDERGSDYEQYF. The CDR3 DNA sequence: TGCAGCGTTGAAGACGAAAGGGGGTCCGACTACGAGCAGTACTTC.

The chain's CDR3 is CASSLGQGNNYGYTF. The CDR3 DNA sequence: TGTGCCAGCAGCCTGGGACAGGGTAACAACTATGGCTACACCTTC. The V and J genes are TRBV7-9 and TRBJ1-2; 9 bases are shared with TRBD1. Germline values: CDR1 SEHNR, CDR2 FQNEAQ (reference sequence). This CDR3 spans 15 amino acids. The V segment lost 5 bases and the J segment 2 bases; nucleotides outside the gene matches: 6.

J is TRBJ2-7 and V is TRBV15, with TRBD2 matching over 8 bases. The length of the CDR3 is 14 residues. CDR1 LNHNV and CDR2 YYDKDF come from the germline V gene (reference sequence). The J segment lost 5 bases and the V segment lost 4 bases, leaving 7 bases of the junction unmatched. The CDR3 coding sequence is TGTGCCACCAGCAACCGGACTAGCCCCCACGAGCAGTACTTC. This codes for CATSNRTSPHEQYF. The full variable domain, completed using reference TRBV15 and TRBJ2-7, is DAMVIQNPRYQVTQFGKPVTLSCSQTLNHNVMYWYQQKSSQAPKLLFHYYDKDFNNEADTPDNFQSRRPNTSFCFLDIRSPGLGDTAMYLCATSNRTSPHEQYFGPGTRLTVT.

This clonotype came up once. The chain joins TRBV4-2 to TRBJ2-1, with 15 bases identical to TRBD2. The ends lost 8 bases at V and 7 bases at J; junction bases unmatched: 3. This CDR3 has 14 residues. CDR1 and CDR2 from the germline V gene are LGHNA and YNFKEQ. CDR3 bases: TGTGCCAGCCGGGGGACTAGCGGGGGGAATGAGCAGTTCTTC. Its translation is CASRGTSGGNEQFF.

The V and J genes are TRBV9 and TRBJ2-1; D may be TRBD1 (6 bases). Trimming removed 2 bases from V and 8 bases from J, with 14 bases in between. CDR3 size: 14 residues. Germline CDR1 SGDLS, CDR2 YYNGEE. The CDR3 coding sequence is TGTGCCAGCAGCGTCACGTCCCGACAGGATGAGCAGTTCTTC. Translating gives CASSVTSRQDEQFF. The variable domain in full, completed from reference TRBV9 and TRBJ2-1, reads DSGVTQTPKHLITATGQRVTLRCSPRSGDLSVYWYQQSLDQGLQFLIQYYNGEERAKGNILERFSAQQFPDLHSELNLSSLELGDSALYFCASSVTSRQDEQFFGPGTRLTVL.

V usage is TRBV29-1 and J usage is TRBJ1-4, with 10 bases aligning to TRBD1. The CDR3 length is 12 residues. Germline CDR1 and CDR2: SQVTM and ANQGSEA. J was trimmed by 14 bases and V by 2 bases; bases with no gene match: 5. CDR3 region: CSVESWTGGLFF. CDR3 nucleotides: TGCAGCGTTGAATCGTGGACAGGGGGTCTGTTTTTT.

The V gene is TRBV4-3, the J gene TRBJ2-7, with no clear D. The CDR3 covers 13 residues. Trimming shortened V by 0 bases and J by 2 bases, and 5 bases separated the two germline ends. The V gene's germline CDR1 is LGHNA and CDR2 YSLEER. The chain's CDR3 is CASSQEDPYEQYF. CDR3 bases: TGCGCCAGCAGCCAAGAGGACCCCTACGAGCAGTACTTC.

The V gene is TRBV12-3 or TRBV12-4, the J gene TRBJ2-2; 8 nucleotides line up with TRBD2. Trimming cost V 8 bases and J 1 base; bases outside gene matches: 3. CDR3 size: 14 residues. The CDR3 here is CASSREVNTGELFF. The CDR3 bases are TGTGCCAGCTCGCGGGAGGTGAACACCGGGGAGCTGTTTTTT.

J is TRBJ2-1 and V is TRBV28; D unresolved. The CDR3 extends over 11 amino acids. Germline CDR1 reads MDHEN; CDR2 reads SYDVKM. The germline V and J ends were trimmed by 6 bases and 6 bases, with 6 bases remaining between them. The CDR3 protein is CASRKGNEQFF. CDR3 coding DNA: TGTGCCAGCAGAAAGGGCAATGAGCAGTTCTTC.

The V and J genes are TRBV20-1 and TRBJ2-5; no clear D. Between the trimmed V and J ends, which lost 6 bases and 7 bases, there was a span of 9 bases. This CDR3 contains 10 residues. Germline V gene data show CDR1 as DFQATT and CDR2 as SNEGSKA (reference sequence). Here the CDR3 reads CSAGSGTQYF. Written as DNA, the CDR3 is TGCAGTGCCGGTAGTGGGACCCAGTACTTC.

The CDR3 spells CASSVHTNPAYEQYF. The DNA for the CDR3 is TGTGCCAGCAGCGTACACACCAACCCAGCCTACGAGCAGTACTTC. The chain couples TRBV9 to TRBJ2-7; no clear D gene. The CDR3 runs to 15 residues. The V end was cut by 1 base, the J end by 2 bases, with 13 bases between. From germline, CDR1 is SGDLS and CDR2 YYNGEE.